These 20 T cell receptor beta chains share one sample of origin, sequenced in a study of response to subunit inactivated influenza vaccine. TCRdb independently ran MiXCR on the RT-PCR reads; one entry per CDR3 protein. The sample includes just under 550,000 distinct CDR3 sequences, less than 25% of them seen just once. These data were also filed under a second study, of T cells expressing NK-cell markers. As reported in that work: A 5'RACE template switching approach incorporating UMIs was used to make TCR beta cDNA.

Sequenced here: CD4+ T cells sorted from PBMCs, sampled less than 13 days after vaccination. The receptors stem from a man aged 45-65 years who received an inactivated influenza vaccine.

The table lists this clonotype with a few counts. The CDR3 nucleotides are TGCGCCAGCAGCGGGACGGGACTAGCGGTAACCGGGGAGCTGTTTTTT. Its protein is CASSGTGLAVTGELFF. The J gene is TRBJ2-2, the V gene TRBV5-1; 11 bases map to TRBD2. This CDR3 contains 16 residues. Trimming took 4 bases from V and 5 from J; bases not matched to a gene: 7. From germline, CDR1 is SGHRS and CDR2 YFSETQ.

The chain combines TRBV20-1 with TRBJ2-7, with D maybe TRBD1 (6 bases). With 3 bases removed from V and 6 bases from J, the gap between germline ends came to 9 bases. Germline CDR1 DFQATT, CDR2 SNEGSKA (reference sequence). CDR3 length: 11 residues. CDR3 nucleotide sequence: TGCAGTGCTAGTGCGGACAGCGAGCAGTACTTC. Translation gives CSASADSEQYF.

This chain uses TRBV7-2 with TRBJ1-6; unclear D gene. The germline CDR1 and CDR2 sequences are SGHTA and FQGNSA. Trimming removed 0 bases at V and 5 bases at J, with 20 bases between. The CDR3 is made up of 19 amino acids. The CDR3 here is CASSLAFNVGAANNSPLHF. The DNA for the CDR3 is TGTGCCAGCAGCTTAGCCTTTAATGTGGGAGCAGCTAATAATTCACCCCTCCACTTT.

The V call is TRBV12-3 or TRBV12-4, the J call TRBJ2-3; D is unresolved. Trimming removed 10 bases at V and 0 bases at J, with 11 bases between. This CDR3 has 13 amino acids. The CDR3 here is CANTRTSTDTQYF. In DNA form, the CDR3 reads TGTGCCAACACACGGACCAGCACAGATACGCAGTATTTT.

This clonotype has only a few counts. The chain couples TRBV12-3 or TRBV12-4 to TRBJ1-1; D remains ambiguous. V lost 8 bases and J 0 bases, leaving 10 bases between the germline ends. CDR3 length: 13 residues. CDR3 nucleotide sequence: TGTGCCAGCTTTGGACGGGTGAACACTGAAGCTTTCTTT. It codes for CASFGRVNTEAFF.

The rearrangement uses TRBV6-1 and TRBJ2-5, with D perhaps assigned TRBD1 or TRBD2 (6 bases each). The germline CDR1 and CDR2 sequences are MNHNS and SASEGT. Trimming pared 6 bases from V and 6 bases from J, leaving 17 bases between. This CDR3 is built from 14 residues. CDR3: CASRPFLGGQTQYF. The CDR3 bases are TGTGCCAGCAGGCCTTTTTTGGGGGGCCAGACCCAGTACTTC.

This clonotype has more than one count but fewer than ten. V gene TRBV14 combines with J gene TRBJ1-1; 7 nucleotides align to TRBD1. Germline V gene lookup returns CDR1 SGHDN and CDR2 FVKESK. This CDR3 has 15 amino acids. The J segment lost 5 bases and the V segment lost 5 bases, leaving 11 bases of the junction unmatched. In nucleotides, the CDR3 is TGTGCCAGCAGCGAGACCAGGGGGTTCGTGACTGAAGCTTTCTTT. It codes for CASSETRGFVTEAFF.

The chain links TRBV5-6 to TRBJ1-6, with 7 bases lining up with TRBD1. V lost 0 bases, J lost 7 bases, and 7 bases stayed unmatched. In germline, CDR1 is SGHDT, CDR2 YYEEEE. The CDR3 totals 16 residues. CDR3 in amino acids: CASSLAMTGTNSPLHF. In DNA, the CDR3 is TGTGCCAGCAGCTTGGCCATGACAGGGACCAATTCACCCCTCCACTTT.

This chain uses TRBV11-2 with TRBJ2-7; D is undetermined. CDR1 and CDR2 from the germline V gene are SGHAT and FQNNGV. The CDR3 has 15 residues. V lost 0 bases to trimming and J lost 1 base, with 10 bases between them. CDR3 residues: CASSLDRRPSYEQYF. DNA for the CDR3: TGTGCCAGCAGCTTAGACAGACGGCCTTCCTACGAGCAGTACTTC.

Many counts were recorded for this clonotype. The chain carries TRBV9 and TRBJ2-1, with 7 nucleotides matching TRBD1. This CDR3 contains 15 residues. From germline, CDR1 is SGDLS and CDR2 YYNGEE. V lost 2 bases and J lost 0; bases outside the gene matches: 2. CDR3 loop: CASSVGQSSYNEQFF. The CDR3 region has the DNA TGTGCCAGCAGCGTGGGACAGAGCTCCTACAATGAGCAGTTCTTC.

This chain connects TRBV27 to TRBJ2-2; 7 bases agree with TRBD1. The germline gives CDR1 MNHEY, CDR2 SMNVEV (reference sequence). V trimming: 5 bases; J trimming: 7 bases; junction bases outside the gene matches: 7. This CDR3 comprises 14 residues. The CDR3 is CASSHRDRGGELFF. CDR3 sequence (DNA): TGTGCCAGCAGTCACCGGGACAGAGGCGGGGAGCTGTTTTTT.

The CDR3 protein is CASRRTGSDGELFF. The CDR3 region has the DNA TGCGCCAGCAGAAGGACAGGGTCCGACGGGGAGCTGTTTTTT. V gene TRBV5-1 combines with J gene TRBJ2-2, with 8 bases fitting TRBD1. Trimming cost V 5 bases and J 7 bases; bases outside gene matches: 7. The CDR3 runs 14 residues. CDR1 is SGHRS, CDR2 YFSETQ, per germline.

This clonotype has only a few counts. CDR3 residues: CASSPRWGSGRGEQFF. Written as DNA, the CDR3 is TGCGCCAGCAGCCCCCGGTGGGGTAGCGGGAGAGGTGAGCAGTTCTTC. J is TRBJ2-1 and V is TRBV5-1; 9 bases fit TRBD2. The V segment lost 4 bases and the J segment 9 bases; nucleotides outside the gene matches: 14. From germline, CDR1 is SGHRS and CDR2 YFSETQ. The CDR3 length is 16 residues.

V usage is TRBV9 and J usage is TRBJ2-3, with D possibly being TRBD1 (5 bases). Germline lookup yields CDR1 SGDLS and CDR2 YYNGEE. This CDR3 is built from 17 residues. Trimming took off 0 bases at V and 4 bases at J, with 18 bases between the two ends. CDR3 DNA sequence: TGTGCCAGCAGCGTAGAACAGGTCAGGCCGTTTTCAGATACGCAGTATTTT. This gives the protein CASSVEQVRPFSDTQYF.

The table lists this clonotype with a few counts. This chain joins TRBV10-3 and TRBJ2-1; D remains ambiguous. The V end lost 4 bases, the J end lost 3 bases, and 10 bases lay between the germline ends. This CDR3 comprises 14 residues. Germline V gene data show CDR1 as ENHRY and CDR2 as SYGVKD. The CDR3, as DNA: TGTGCCATCAGTGTCGTGGACGTCTACAATGAGCAGTTCTTC. It specifies CAISVVDVYNEQFF.

The V and J genes are TRBV24-1 and TRBJ2-5, with D tentatively TRBD2 (6 bases). CDR1 and CDR2 (germline): KGHDR, SFDVKD. V dropped 6 bases and J dropped 4 bases, with 14 bases sitting between them. This CDR3 contains 14 residues. CDR3 sequence: CATSIGGARETQYF. The CDR3 DNA sequence: TGTGCCACCAGTATCGGCGGGGCGCGAGAGACCCAGTACTTC.

This clonotype turned up a few times. The V gene is TRBV5-6, the J gene TRBJ2-1, with a possible D match to TRBD2 (6 bases). The CDR3 is 13 amino acids. Germline V gene lookup returns CDR1 SGHDT and CDR2 YYEEEE. V was pared by 2 bases and J by 9 bases, with 12 bases between. The DNA of the CDR3 is TGTGCCAGCAGCTTAGAATGGGAGGCTGAGCAGTTCTTC. Translating gives CASSLEWEAEQFF.

The rearrangement uses TRBV10-2 and TRBJ2-1; D unclear. The CDR3 sequence is 14 residues long. Germline V gives CDR1 WSHSY, CDR2 SAAADI. V dropped 9 bases and J dropped 0 bases, with 12 bases sitting between them. The CDR3 protein is CASVFASSYNEQFF. The CDR3 region has the DNA TGCGCCAGTGTCTTTGCGAGCTCCTACAATGAGCAGTTCTTC.

V is TRBV5-6 and J is TRBJ2-5, with D uncertain. V shed 4 bases and J shed 7 bases, with 8 bases lying between them. Germline V lookup: CDR1 SGHDT, CDR2 YYEEEE. The CDR3 runs to 11 residues. The CDR3 nucleotides read TGTGCCAGCAGCGGAGCATGGACCCAGTACTTC. This sequence encodes CASSGAWTQYF.

The chain couples TRBV9 to TRBJ2-1, with TRBD2 identical over 12 bases. CDR1 is SGDLS, CDR2 YYNGEE, per germline. The CDR3 is 21 amino acids. Trimming removed 4 bases from V and 0 bases from J; junction bases left unmatched: 17. The CDR3 DNA reads TGTGCCAGCAGCAAATCCGTAACTAGCGGGAGGTTTCTTAGCTCCTACAATGAGCAGTTCTTC. It codes for CASSKSVTSGRFLSSYNEQFF.